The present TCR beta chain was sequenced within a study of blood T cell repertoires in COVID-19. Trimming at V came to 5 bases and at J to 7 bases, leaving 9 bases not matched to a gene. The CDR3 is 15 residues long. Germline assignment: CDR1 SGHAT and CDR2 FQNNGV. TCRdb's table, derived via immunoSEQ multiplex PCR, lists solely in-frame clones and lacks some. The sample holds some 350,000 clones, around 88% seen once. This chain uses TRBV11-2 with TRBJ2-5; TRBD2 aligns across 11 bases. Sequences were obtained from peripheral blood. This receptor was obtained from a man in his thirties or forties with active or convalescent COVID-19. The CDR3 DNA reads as TGTGCCAGCAGCCTGGGACTAGCGGTCCAGGGGACCCAGTACTTC. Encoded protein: CASSLGLAVQGTQYF.